This T cell receptor (beta chain) appears in the sequencing data of a study of identical twins. Findings and caveats of the study: Clonotypes of the beta chain that were abundant in cord blood carried fewer insertions (memory repertoires showed none). There was more out-of-frame TCR alpha sharing in monozygotic twins than models estimated.

As for this clonotype: Its specificity is not known.

TCRdb recomputed calls from the 5' RACE reads with MiXCR, one row per CDR3 protein. This table holds about 900,000 distinct CDR3 sequences, 9% to 15% found once. In germline, CDR1 is LGHDT, CDR2 YNNKEL (reference sequence). The length of the CDR3 is 14 residues. Trimming removed 0 bases from V and 4 bases from J, with 7 bases in between. These sequences were also reported in another study, on yellow fever vaccine responses in identical twins.

The chain couples TRBV3-1 to TRBJ2-4; D gene ambiguous. Sequencing was done on a sample of PBMCs. This TCR came from a young woman in good health. The CDR3 protein is CASSQDALKNIQYF. The CDR3, as DNA: TGTGCCAGCAGCCAAGACGCCCTAAAAAACATTCAGTACTTC.